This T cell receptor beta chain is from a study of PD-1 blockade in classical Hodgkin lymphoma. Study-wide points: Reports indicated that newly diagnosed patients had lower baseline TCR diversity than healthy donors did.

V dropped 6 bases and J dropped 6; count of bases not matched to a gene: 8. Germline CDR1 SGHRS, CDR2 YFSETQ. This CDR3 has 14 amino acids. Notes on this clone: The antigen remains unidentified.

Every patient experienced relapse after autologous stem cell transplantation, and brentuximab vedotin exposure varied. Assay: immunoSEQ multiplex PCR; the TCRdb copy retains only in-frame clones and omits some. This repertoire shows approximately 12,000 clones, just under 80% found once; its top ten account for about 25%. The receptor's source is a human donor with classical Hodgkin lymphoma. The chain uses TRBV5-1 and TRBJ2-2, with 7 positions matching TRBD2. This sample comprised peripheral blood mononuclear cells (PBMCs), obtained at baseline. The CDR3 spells CASIAGTMPGELFF. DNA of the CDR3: TGCGCCAGCATAGCCGGGACTATGCCCGGGGAGCTGTTTTTT.